This T cell receptor (beta chain) appears in the sequencing data of a study of spatial heterogeneity in lung cancer. TCRdb analysed the 5' RACE reads with MiXCR anew, one entry per CDR3 protein. The sample lists about 5,000 distinct CDR3 sequences; 2.5% to 3% were seen once. CDR3 length: 12 residues. V lost 6 bases, J lost 8 bases, and 7 bases stayed unmatched. Germline CDR1 reads DFQATT; CDR2 reads SNEGSKA (reference sequence). The time point here: sample taken at primary tumor resection. From tumor, nontumor lung or frozen PBMC, whole RNA was taken unsorted for sequencing. This clonotype has at least ten counts.

Material: normal lung tissue next to the tumor, obtained at surgery. This clonotype originated in a male donor with early-stage non-small cell lung cancer. This chain uses TRBV20-1 with TRBJ1-2; 9 bases match TRBD1. CDR3 in amino acids: CSAKRTGEGYTF. The DNA of the CDR3 is TGCAGTGCGAAGAGGACAGGGGAGGGCTACACCTTC.